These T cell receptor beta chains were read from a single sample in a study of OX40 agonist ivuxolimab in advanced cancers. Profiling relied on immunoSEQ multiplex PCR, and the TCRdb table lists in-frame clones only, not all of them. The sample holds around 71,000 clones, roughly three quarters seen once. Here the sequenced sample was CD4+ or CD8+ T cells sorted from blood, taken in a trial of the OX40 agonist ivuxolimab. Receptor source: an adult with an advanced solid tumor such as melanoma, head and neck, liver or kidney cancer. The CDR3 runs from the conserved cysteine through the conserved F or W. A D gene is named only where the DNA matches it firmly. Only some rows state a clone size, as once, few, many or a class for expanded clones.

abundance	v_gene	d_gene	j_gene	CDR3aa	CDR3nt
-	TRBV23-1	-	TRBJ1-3	CASSQSGRGSGNTIYF	TGCGCCAGCAGTCAATCGGGGCGGGGCTCCGGAAACACCATATATTTT
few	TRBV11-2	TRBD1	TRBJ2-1	CASSPSGQVSNEQFF	TGTGCCAGCAGCCCCTCGGGACAGGTCTCCAATGAGCAGTTCTTC
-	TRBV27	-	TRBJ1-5	CASVEVGGINQPQHF	TGTGCCTCCGTCGAGGTTGGGGGGATCAATCAGCCCCAGCATTTT
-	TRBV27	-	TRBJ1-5	CASNRLGPGGNQPQHF	TGTGCCAGCAACCGCTTAGGACCGGGAGGCAATCAGCCCCAGCATTTT
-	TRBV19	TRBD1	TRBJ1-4	CASSLGQANEKLFF	TGTGCCAGTAGTCTGGGACAGGCTAATGAAAAACTGTTTTTT
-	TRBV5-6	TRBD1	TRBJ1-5	CASSFGTGNQPQHF	TGTGCCAGCAGCTTTGGGACAGGCAATCAGCCCCAGCATTTT
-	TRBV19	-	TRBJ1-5	CASRNQRGGNQPQHF	TGTGCCAGTAGGAATCAAAGGGGAGGCAATCAGCCCCAGCATTTT
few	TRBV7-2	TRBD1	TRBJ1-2	CASSSLGQGAGGYTF	TGTGCCAGCAGCTCCCTGGGACAGGGGGCGGGTGGCTACACCTTC
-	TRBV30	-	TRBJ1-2	CAWSVPPSSYGYTF	TGTGCCTGGAGTGTACCACCCTCCAGCTATGGCTACACCTTC
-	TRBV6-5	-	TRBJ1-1	CASSNWKGSLPEAFF	TGTGCCAGCAGTAACTGGAAGGGGTCCCTTCCTGAAGCTTTCTTT
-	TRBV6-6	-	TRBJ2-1	CAAQGSGTYNEQFF	TGTGCAGCCCAGGGGAGCGGGACTTACAATGAGCAGTTCTTC
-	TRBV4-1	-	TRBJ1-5	CASARGDSNQPQHF	TGCGCCAGCGCCCGGGGGGACAGCAATCAGCCCCAGCATTTT
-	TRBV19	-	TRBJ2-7	CASSTGTVNRYEQYF	TGTGCCAGTAGTACCGGGACCGTTAACCGCTACGAGCAGTACTTC
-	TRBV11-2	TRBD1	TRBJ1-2	CASRSTGYYGYTF	TGTGCCAGCAGGTCGACAGGGTACTATGGCTACACCTTC
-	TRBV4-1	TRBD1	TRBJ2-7	CASSQDILRTGGSYEQYF	TGCGCCAGCAGCCAAGATATACTACGGACAGGGGGTTCTTACGAGCAGTACTTC
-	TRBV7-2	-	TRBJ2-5	CASSLGGRGETQYF	TGTGCCAGCAGCTTAGGGGGAAGGGGAGAGACCCAGTACTTC
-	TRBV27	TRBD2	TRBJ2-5	CASSWDGLAGTQETQYF	TGTGCCAGCAGCTGGGACGGACTAGCGGGAACACAAGAGACCCAGTACTTC
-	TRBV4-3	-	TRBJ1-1	CASSQESGGYTEAFF	TGCGCCAGCAGCCAAGAATCTGGGGGCTACACTGAAGCTTTCTTT
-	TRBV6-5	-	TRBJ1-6	CASSYSGGLSPLHF	TGTGCCAGCAGTTACAGTGGGGGCTTATCACCCCTCCACTTT
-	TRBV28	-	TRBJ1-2	CASSPFFGYYGYTF	TGTGCCAGCAGCCCATTTTTCGGCTACTATGGCTACACCTTC